This is a list of T cell receptor beta chains from one sample in a study of human T cells and chemical hapten exposure. Via MiXCR, TCRdb re-called the RACE reads, giving one row per CDR3 protein. Found here are roughly 380,000 distinct CDR3 sequences, 4.5% to 6% of them singletons; the top ten hold 2.5% to 3%. Sequencing used whole blood, obtained in connection with sensitization to the hapten diphenylcyclopropenone (DPC). The source is a woman between 45 and 65 years old with alopecia areata. Some clones in this sample may be carry-over from other donors' samples. Both conserved end residues are part of each CDR3. The order of the fields is clone size, J gene, V gene, D gene, CDR3 DNA, CDR3 protein. The D gene is left open where the match is weak. The size field is filled for only some rows; it gives once, few, many or a size class.

clone size: many; J gene: TRBJ2-7; V gene: TRBV29-1; D gene: .; CDR3 DNA: TGCAGCGTTGAAGACCCCGGACGGGACTACGAGCAGTACTTC; CDR3 protein: CSVEDPGRDYEQYF
clone size: many; J gene: TRBJ2-1; V gene: TRBV5-1; D gene: .; CDR3 DNA: TGCGCCAGCAGCGGAGCGTTGAGCTCCTACAATGAGCAGTTCTTC; CDR3 protein: CASSGALSSYNEQFF
clone size: few; J gene: TRBJ1-2; V gene: TRBV6-6; D gene: TRBD1; CDR3 DNA: TGTGCCAGCTCTTCGCAAGGGGGCGGCTATGGCTACACCTTC; CDR3 protein: CASSSQGGGYGYTF
clone size: many; J gene: TRBJ1-1; V gene: TRBV7-2; D gene: .; CDR3 DNA: TGTGCCAGCAGCTTAGCGGCCTTGAACACTGAAGCTTTCTTT; CDR3 protein: CASSLAALNTEAFF
clone size: few; J gene: TRBJ2-1; V gene: TRBV7-2; D gene: .; CDR3 DNA: TGTGCCAGCAGCTTATTCGGGCAGAACGATGAGCAGTTCTTC; CDR3 protein: CASSLFGQNDEQFF
clone size: few; J gene: TRBJ2-7; V gene: TRBV12-3/TRBV12-4; D gene: .; CDR3 DNA: TGTGCCAGCAGGTCCGGGACACTTTCCTACGAGCAGTACTTC; CDR3 protein: CASRSGTLSYEQYF
clone size: .; J gene: TRBJ1-5; V gene: TRBV28; D gene: .; CDR3 DNA: TGTGCCAGCAGTTTTGGGCCCCTCCAGCCCCAGCATTTT; CDR3 protein: CASSFGPLQPQHF
clone size: .; J gene: TRBJ2-1; V gene: TRBV20-1; D gene: .; CDR3 DNA: TGCAGTGCTAGCCGGGAGAAGTTTGAGCAGTTCTTC; CDR3 protein: CSASREKFEQFF
clone size: many; J gene: TRBJ2-5; V gene: TRBV5-5; D gene: .; CDR3 DNA: TGTGCCAGCAGCTGGGGGGACCAAGAGACCCAGTACTTC; CDR3 protein: CASSWGDQETQYF
clone size: many; J gene: TRBJ2-7; V gene: TRBV4-2; D gene: .; CDR3 DNA: TGTGCCAGCAGCCGGGACATTGTGACAGGCGTCTACGAGCAGTACTTC; CDR3 protein: CASSRDIVTGVYEQYF
clone size: few; J gene: TRBJ2-3; V gene: TRBV20-1; D gene: .; CDR3 DNA: TGCAGTGCTAGAGACAATCAAGATACGCAGTATTTT; CDR3 protein: CSARDNQDTQYF
clone size: many; J gene: TRBJ1-6; V gene: TRBV9; D gene: .; CDR3 DNA: TGTGCCAGCAGCGTAGCGTCGGCACTAGGGTCACCCCTCCACTTT; CDR3 protein: CASSVASALGSPLHF
clone size: many; J gene: TRBJ2-2; V gene: TRBV24-1; D gene: .; CDR3 DNA: TGTGCCACCAGTGATTTGAAGGGACCGAACACCGGGGAGCTGTTTTTT; CDR3 protein: CATSDLKGPNTGELFF
clone size: many; J gene: TRBJ2-2; V gene: TRBV28; D gene: .; CDR3 DNA: TGTGCCAGCAGTTTACACGGGGAGCTGTTTTTT; CDR3 protein: CASSLHGELFF
clone size: .; J gene: TRBJ2-3; V gene: TRBV28; D gene: .; CDR3 DNA: TGTGCCAGCAGTTTATGGGGGGGTGCGGAAACAGATACGCAGTATTTT; CDR3 protein: CASSLWGGAETDTQYF
clone size: .; J gene: TRBJ1-5; V gene: TRBV20-1; D gene: .; CDR3 DNA: TGCAGTGCTAGAGGCCTGGGCAATCAGCCCCAGCATTTT; CDR3 protein: CSARGLGNQPQHF
clone size: many; J gene: TRBJ2-1; V gene: TRBV7-2; D gene: .; CDR3 DNA: TGTGCCAGCAGCTTAGATATGGGTATCGACAATGAGCAGTTCTTC; CDR3 protein: CASSLDMGIDNEQFF
clone size: .; J gene: TRBJ1-1; V gene: TRBV19; D gene: TRBD1; CDR3 DNA: TGTGCCATAGGGACAGTTGAAGCTTTCTTT; CDR3 protein: CAIGTVEAFF
clone size: few; J gene: TRBJ1-2; V gene: TRBV7-9; D gene: .; CDR3 DNA: TGTGCCAGCAGTGTTGGGTACTATGGCTACACCTTC; CDR3 protein: CASSVGYYGYTF
clone size: .; J gene: TRBJ1-4; V gene: TRBV12-5; D gene: .; CDR3 DNA: TGTGCTAGTGGTTTGGTACTCGGACAAGGAGGAGAAAAACTGTTTTTT; CDR3 protein: CASGLVLGQGGEKLFF
clone size: few; J gene: TRBJ2-7; V gene: TRBV7-2; D gene: TRBD1; CDR3 DNA: TGTGCCAGCAGCGCCGGGACAGGTTGGTCCTACGAGCAGTACTTC; CDR3 protein: CASSAGTGWSYEQYF
clone size: few; J gene: TRBJ1-1; V gene: TRBV4-2; D gene: .; CDR3 DNA: TGTGCCAGCAGCCAAGATAACAGGGCTGTGAGAAACACTGAAGCTTTCTTT; CDR3 protein: CASSQDNRAVRNTEAFF
clone size: few; J gene: TRBJ1-2; V gene: TRBV30; D gene: .; CDR3 DNA: TGTGCCTGGAGTGTAGAAGGGGCGGGAGGCTACACCTTC; CDR3 protein: CAWSVEGAGGYTF
clone size: many; J gene: TRBJ1-6; V gene: TRBV7-9; D gene: TRBD1; CDR3 DNA: TGTGCCAGCAGCTTAGAAGGGACAGTTGGATCACCCCTCCACTTT; CDR3 protein: CASSLEGTVGSPLHF
clone size: many; J gene: TRBJ2-3; V gene: TRBV14; D gene: .; CDR3 DNA: TGTGCCAGCAGCCTTAACTCCGGGACCTCCCGACAGTATTTT; CDR3 protein: CASSLNSGTSRQYF
clone size: few; J gene: TRBJ1-5; V gene: TRBV27; D gene: .; CDR3 DNA: TGTGCCAGCAGTTTGATGGACAGCAATCAGCCCCAGCATTTT; CDR3 protein: CASSLMDSNQPQHF
clone size: .; J gene: TRBJ1-3; V gene: TRBV2; D gene: .; CDR3 DNA: TGTGCCAGCAGTGGAGTCCGTAGCTCTGGAAACACCATATATTTT; CDR3 protein: CASSGVRSSGNTIYF
clone size: many; J gene: TRBJ1-1; V gene: TRBV6-2/TRBV6-3; D gene: .; CDR3 DNA: TGTGCCAGCACTCCCCCCGGAGGCGGAAAGAAAACTGAAGCTTTCTTT; CDR3 protein: CASTPPGGGKKTEAFF
clone size: .; J gene: TRBJ2-2; V gene: TRBV12-3/TRBV12-4; D gene: TRBD2; CDR3 DNA: TGTGCCAGCAGTTTCGGACTAGCGGGAGTAGTCGGGGAGCTGTTTTTT; CDR3 protein: CASSFGLAGVVGELFF
clone size: many; J gene: TRBJ2-3; V gene: TRBV29-1; D gene: .; CDR3 DNA: TGCAGCGTCGAAGATCCCACAGATACGCAGTATTTT; CDR3 protein: CSVEDPTDTQYF
clone size: many; J gene: TRBJ2-2; V gene: TRBV3-1; D gene: .; CDR3 DNA: TGTGCCAGCAGCCAAGGCACTGAGACCGGGGAGCTGTTTTTT; CDR3 protein: CASSQGTETGELFF
clone size: many; J gene: TRBJ2-1; V gene: TRBV7-6; D gene: TRBD2; CDR3 DNA: TGTGCCAGCAGCCCGCCGGAGGGAGCGGGAGTAATGGGGAATGAGCAGTTCTTC; CDR3 protein: CASSPPEGAGVMGNEQFF
clone size: few; J gene: TRBJ2-1; V gene: TRBV20-1; D gene: .; CDR3 DNA: TGCAGCGCTGCAGGGCGGGTCGGGTACAATGAGCAGTTCTTC; CDR3 protein: CSAAGRVGYNEQFF
clone size: many; J gene: TRBJ2-7; V gene: TRBV6-5; D gene: TRBD2; CDR3 DNA: TGTGCCAGCATCCCGGCCGCTAGCGGGGGAGGCGAGCAGTACTTC; CDR3 protein: CASIPAASGGGEQYF
clone size: .; J gene: TRBJ1-2; V gene: TRBV18; D gene: TRBD1; CDR3 DNA: TGTGCCAGCTCAGCCTCATCCGGGACAGGTGAGGGCTACACCTTC; CDR3 protein: CASSASSGTGEGYTF
clone size: few; J gene: TRBJ1-1; V gene: TRBV4-2; D gene: .; CDR3 DNA: TGTGCCAGCAGCCTTGGGAGGGCAGGGAGGAACACTGAAGCTTTCTTT; CDR3 protein: CASSLGRAGRNTEAFF
clone size: many; J gene: TRBJ1-4; V gene: TRBV12-3/TRBV12-4; D gene: .; CDR3 DNA: TGTGCCAGCAGTTTAGGGCGGAATAATGAAAAACTGTTTTTT; CDR3 protein: CASSLGRNNEKLFF
clone size: many; J gene: TRBJ2-3; V gene: TRBV20-1; D gene: .; CDR3 DNA: TGCAGTGCTATCGGGGTTGGGAGCACAGATACGCAGTATTTT; CDR3 protein: CSAIGVGSTDTQYF
clone size: few; J gene: TRBJ2-1; V gene: TRBV7-2; D gene: TRBD2; CDR3 DNA: TGTGCCAGCAGCTCAGCAGCGGGAGCGAGAAGTGAGCAGTTCTTC; CDR3 protein: CASSSAAGARSEQFF
clone size: many; J gene: TRBJ2-4; V gene: TRBV7-2; D gene: .; CDR3 DNA: TGTGCCAGCAGCTTTACCCAGGCCAAAAACATTCAGTACTTC; CDR3 protein: CASSFTQAKNIQYF
clone size: few; J gene: TRBJ1-1; V gene: TRBV20-1; D gene: .; CDR3 DNA: TGCAGTGTCCTACAAGGGAACACTGAAGCTTTCTTT; CDR3 protein: CSVLQGNTEAFF
clone size: many; J gene: TRBJ2-2; V gene: TRBV6-5; D gene: .; CDR3 DNA: TGTGCCAGCAGTTTACACCGAAGCACCGGGGAGCTGTTTTTT; CDR3 protein: CASSLHRSTGELFF
clone size: .; J gene: TRBJ2-3; V gene: TRBV12-3/TRBV12-4; D gene: .; CDR3 DNA: TGTGCCAGCAATCCACCGGACCCGTTTGGGGATACGCAGTATTTT; CDR3 protein: CASNPPDPFGDTQYF
clone size: .; J gene: TRBJ2-1; V gene: TRBV15; D gene: .; CDR3 DNA: TGTGCCACCAGCAGAGACAGGGTCGAGCAGTTCTTC; CDR3 protein: CATSRDRVEQFF